This TCR beta chain was sequenced during a study of cytomegalovirus exposure and HLA in healthy donors. V lost 3 bases to trimming and J lost 7 bases; unmatched junction nucleotides: 11. The CDR3 length is 15 residues. Germline-derived CDR1 and CDR2 are LNHDA and SQIVND (reference sequence). 13 Jbeta primers and 60 Vbeta primers were used for the PCR. Produced via immunoSEQ multiplex PCR; TCRdb's table is partial and in-frame only. The data contain approximately 110,000 clones, roughly 82% of them singletons. The chain is built from TRBV19 and TRBJ2-7; TRBD1 aligns across 8 bases. Source material: PBMCs. The receptor comes from a human donor in good health. The CDR3 nucleotides are TGTGCCAGTAGTATGATTGGGACAGGTCGGGTTGAGCAGTACTTC. It yields the protein CASSMIGTGRVEQYF.